What follows is one T cell receptor beta chain and its context. What it binds is unknown. This record belongs to a study of identical twins. TCRdb independently ran MiXCR on the 5' RACE reads; one entry per CDR3 protein. The sample contains 350,000 to 500,000 distinct CDR3 sequences, about 18% of which appear only once. CDR1 and CDR2 (germline): MNHEY, SMNVEV (reference sequence). CDR3 size: 14 residues. V was cut by 5 bases and J by 9 bases, with 17 bases left in between. General study points: Out-of-frame alpha sequences common to twins exhibited an excess of low generation probability. Excess sharing between twins was weaker in beta out-of-frame sequences. With abundant cord blood beta clonotypes, insertions were fewer; memory repertoires showed no such pattern.

The sample taken for sequencing was naive T cells sorted from blood. The rearrangement joins TRBV27 to TRBJ2-1, with D possibly being TRBD1 or TRBD2 (6 bases each). The sequence was obtained from a man over 45 in good health. The CDR3 is CASSGGTGEGEQFF. For the CDR3, the DNA is TGTGCCAGCAGTGGGGGCACGGGAGAGGGTGAGCAGTTCTTC.